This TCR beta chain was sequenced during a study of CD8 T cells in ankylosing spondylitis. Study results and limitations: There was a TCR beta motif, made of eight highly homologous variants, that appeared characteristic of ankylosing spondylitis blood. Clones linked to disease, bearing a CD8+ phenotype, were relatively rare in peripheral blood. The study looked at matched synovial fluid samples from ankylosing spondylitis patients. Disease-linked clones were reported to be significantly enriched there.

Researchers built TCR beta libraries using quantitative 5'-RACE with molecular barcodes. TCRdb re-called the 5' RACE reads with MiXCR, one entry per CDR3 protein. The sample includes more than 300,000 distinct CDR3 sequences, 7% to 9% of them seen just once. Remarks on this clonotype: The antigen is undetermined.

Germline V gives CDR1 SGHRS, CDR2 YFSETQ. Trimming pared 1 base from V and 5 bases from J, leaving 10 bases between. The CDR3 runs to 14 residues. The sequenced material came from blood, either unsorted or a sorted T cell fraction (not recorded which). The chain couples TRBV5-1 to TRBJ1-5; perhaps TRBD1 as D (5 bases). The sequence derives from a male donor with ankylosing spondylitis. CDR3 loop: CASSLNGGDQPQHF. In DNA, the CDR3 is TGCGCCAGCAGCTTGAATGGGGGGGATCAGCCCCAGCATTTT.